A selection of T cell receptor beta chains follows, all from one sample in a study of Ad26.COV2.S vaccination and SARS-CoV-2 variants. Produced via immunoSEQ multiplex PCR; TCRdb's table is partial and in-frame only. Seen here are more than 400,000 clones, less than 95% observed once, and the top ten hold about 4.1%. The specimen was peripheral blood, collected in a trial of Ad26.COV2.S vaccine versus placebo. The receptor source for this set is a person aged 18-65 years who received the Ad26.COV2.S COVID-19 vaccine or a placebo. CDR3s include the opening cysteine and the closing phenylalanine or tryptophan. The order of the fields is V gene, D gene, J gene, clone size, CDR3 DNA, CDR3 protein. D genes are given only for firm matches. Clone size is shown for a subset of rows, as once, few, many or a class of expanded clone.

v_gene: TRBV6-1; d_gene: .; j_gene: TRBJ2-3; abundance: .; CDR3nt: TGTGCCAGCAGTGAAGCTGGCCATCCGACAGATACGCAGTATTTT; CDR3aa: CASSEAGHPTDTQYF
v_gene: TRBV6-5; d_gene: TRBD2; j_gene: TRBJ2-1; abundance: .; CDR3nt: TGTGCCAGCAGTTACTCGGGTAGCGGGAAGAGGGGGGGGCAGTTCTTC; CDR3aa: CASSYSGSGKRGGQFF
v_gene: TRBV6-2/TRBV6-3; d_gene: .; j_gene: TRBJ2-7; abundance: once; CDR3nt: TGTGCCAGCAGTTACTCTAGGGGGATCTACGAGCAGTACTTC; CDR3aa: CASSYSRGIYEQYF
v_gene: TRBV7-2; d_gene: TRBD2; j_gene: TRBJ2-5; abundance: .; CDR3nt: TGTGCCAGCAGCTGGGTAGCGGGAGTAAGGGAGACCCAGTACTTC; CDR3aa: CASSWVAGVRETQYF
v_gene: TRBV14; d_gene: TRBD1; j_gene: TRBJ1-5; abundance: .; CDR3nt: TGTGCCAGCAGCCAACTTGTGGTGACAGGGATAGATCAGCCCCAGCATTTT; CDR3aa: CASSQLVVTGIDQPQHF
v_gene: TRBV18; d_gene: TRBD2; j_gene: TRBJ2-7; abundance: .; CDR3nt: TGTGCCAGCTCACCTCAAACGAGTACTAGCGGGTTTTCCTACGAGCAGTACTTC; CDR3aa: CASSPQTSTSGFSYEQYF
v_gene: TRBV5-4; d_gene: .; j_gene: TRBJ2-1; abundance: .; CDR3nt: TGTGCCAGCAGCTTGGAGCTTGGTGAGCAGTTCTTC; CDR3aa: CASSLELGEQFF
v_gene: TRBV13; d_gene: TRBD2; j_gene: TRBJ2-1; abundance: .; CDR3nt: TGTGCCAGCAGCTTATCTAGCGGGAGGGCCGGGGGTGAGCAGTTCTTC; CDR3aa: CASSLSSGRAGGEQFF
v_gene: TRBV19; d_gene: TRBD2; j_gene: TRBJ2-1; abundance: .; CDR3nt: TGTGCCAGTAGTATCTCGGGGACTAATTACAATGAGCAGTTCTTC; CDR3aa: CASSISGTNYNEQFF
v_gene: TRBV7-9; d_gene: .; j_gene: TRBJ2-1; abundance: .; CDR3nt: TGTGCCAGCAGCTTAGAACAGGGAAGGAATGAGCAGTTCTTC; CDR3aa: CASSLEQGRNEQFF
v_gene: TRBV27; d_gene: .; j_gene: TRBJ2-1; abundance: .; CDR3nt: TGTGCCAGCAGTCTGACATTCTCCTACAATGAGCAGTTCTTC; CDR3aa: CASSLTFSYNEQFF
v_gene: TRBV28; d_gene: .; j_gene: TRBJ2-7; abundance: .; CDR3nt: TGTGCCAGCAGTTTAGATCAGGGGAGGGTCGAGCAGTACTTC; CDR3aa: CASSLDQGRVEQYF
v_gene: TRBV11-2; d_gene: TRBD1; j_gene: TRBJ2-7; abundance: .; CDR3nt: TGTGCCAGCAGCTTAGCACCCGGGACAGTTCTCTACGAGCAGTACTTC; CDR3aa: CASSLAPGTVLYEQYF
v_gene: TRBV7-3; d_gene: TRBD2; j_gene: TRBJ2-3; abundance: .; CDR3nt: TGTGCCAGCAGCTTAATAGCGGGAGCGGATACGCAGTATTTT; CDR3aa: CASSLIAGADTQYF
v_gene: TRBV23-1; d_gene: .; j_gene: TRBJ2-7; abundance: .; CDR3nt: TGCGCCAGCAATTCGAAACCCTCCCGAGGAGGGAGCTCCTACGAGCAGTACTTC; CDR3aa: CASNSKPSRGGSSYEQYF
v_gene: TRBV28; d_gene: .; j_gene: TRBJ2-7; abundance: .; CDR3nt: TGTGCCAGCAGTTTATCCAGGGCGTACTACGAGCAGTACTTC; CDR3aa: CASSLSRAYYEQYF
v_gene: TRBV7-9; d_gene: .; j_gene: TRBJ2-4; abundance: .; CDR3nt: TGTGCCAGCAGCGTTAGTAGTGAAGCCAAAAACATTCAGTACTTC; CDR3aa: CASSVSSEAKNIQYF
v_gene: TRBV27; d_gene: .; j_gene: TRBJ2-3; abundance: .; CDR3nt: TGTGCCAGCAGTTTATCAATAGCGACGGCAGATACGCAGTATTTT; CDR3aa: CASSLSIATADTQYF
v_gene: TRBV6-2/TRBV6-3; d_gene: TRBD2; j_gene: TRBJ2-7; abundance: .; CDR3nt: TGTGCCAGCAGTTACATATCCGGGACTAGCGGGAGCGAGCAGTACTTC; CDR3aa: CASSYISGTSGSEQYF
v_gene: TRBV6-5; d_gene: .; j_gene: TRBJ1-6; abundance: .; CDR3nt: TGTGCCAGCAGACGTCAGAGCTCCTATAATTCACCCCTCCACTTT; CDR3aa: CASRRQSSYNSPLHF
v_gene: TRBV7-6; d_gene: TRBD2; j_gene: TRBJ2-7; abundance: .; CDR3nt: TGTGCCAGCAGCTCCCAGGGTGCTAGCGGCGAGCAGTACTTC; CDR3aa: CASSSQGASGEQYF
v_gene: TRBV15; d_gene: .; j_gene: TRBJ2-1; abundance: .; CDR3nt: TGTGCCACCAGCAGTAACCAGCTGTCGTACAATGAGCAGTTCTTC; CDR3aa: CATSSNQLSYNEQFF
v_gene: TRBV29-1; d_gene: .; j_gene: TRBJ1-3; abundance: .; CDR3nt: TGCAGCGTTTTAACAGCGGCTGGAAACACCATATATTTT; CDR3aa: CSVLTAAGNTIYF
v_gene: TRBV9; d_gene: TRBD1; j_gene: TRBJ1-3; abundance: once; CDR3nt: TGTGCCAGCAGCGTGGAGGGGGCAGGTGGAAACACCATATATTTT; CDR3aa: CASSVEGAGGNTIYF
v_gene: TRBV5-1; d_gene: TRBD2; j_gene: TRBJ2-2; abundance: .; CDR3nt: TGCGCCAGCAGCTCCGGACTAGCGGGACACGGGGAGCTGTTTTTT; CDR3aa: CASSSGLAGHGELFF
v_gene: TRBV5-1; d_gene: .; j_gene: TRBJ2-7; abundance: .; CDR3nt: TGCGCCAGCAGCCCCAGGACAGCCTACGAGCAGTACTTC; CDR3aa: CASSPRTAYEQYF
v_gene: TRBV27; d_gene: TRBD1; j_gene: TRBJ1-4; abundance: .; CDR3nt: TGTGCCAGCAGTTCCAAAGACAGGGGGCTAGGCGAAAAACTGTTTTTT; CDR3aa: CASSSKDRGLGEKLFF
v_gene: TRBV5-5; d_gene: .; j_gene: TRBJ2-4; abundance: .; CDR3nt: TGTGCCAGCAGCCCGCTCGCTGACATTCAGTACTTC; CDR3aa: CASSPLADIQYF
v_gene: TRBV7-9; d_gene: .; j_gene: TRBJ2-7; abundance: .; CDR3nt: TGTGCCAGCAGCGGCACACACTCCTACGAGCAGTACTTC; CDR3aa: CASSGTHSYEQYF
v_gene: TRBV11-3; d_gene: TRBD2; j_gene: TRBJ2-2; abundance: .; CDR3nt: TGTGCCAGCAGCTCGGGGACTAGCGGGAGCCTGAACACCGGGGAGCTGTTTTTT; CDR3aa: CASSSGTSGSLNTGELFF
v_gene: TRBV7-3; d_gene: .; j_gene: TRBJ2-4; abundance: .; CDR3nt: TGTGCCAGCAGCCTAACTAGGCTGGGCGTCGGAACAAACATTCAGTACTTC; CDR3aa: CASSLTRLGVGTNIQYF
v_gene: TRBV28; d_gene: .; j_gene: TRBJ2-7; abundance: few; CDR3nt: TGTGCCAGCGGTCAGGGGAGCTCCTACGAGCAGTACTTC; CDR3aa: CASGQGSSYEQYF
v_gene: TRBV6-5; d_gene: .; j_gene: TRBJ2-3; abundance: .; CDR3nt: TGTGCCAGCACAGCTTCTAACACAGATACGCAGTATTTT; CDR3aa: CASTASNTDTQYF
v_gene: TRBV10-3; d_gene: .; j_gene: TRBJ2-5; abundance: .; CDR3nt: TGTGCCATCAGAGGGGACGGTCGGAATTACGAGACCCAGTACTTC; CDR3aa: CAIRGDGRNYETQYF
v_gene: TRBV5-1; d_gene: .; j_gene: TRBJ1-6; abundance: .; CDR3nt: TGCGCCAGCAGCTTGGGGGACCGAGAGCTTTCACCCCTCCACTTT; CDR3aa: CASSLGDRELSPLHF
v_gene: TRBV10-2; d_gene: TRBD1; j_gene: TRBJ1-2; abundance: .; CDR3nt: TGCGCCAGCAGCCAACAGGGGGTCTATGGCTACACCTTC; CDR3aa: CASSQQGVYGYTF
v_gene: TRBV10-3; d_gene: .; j_gene: TRBJ1-1; abundance: .; CDR3nt: TGTGCCATCAGTGTGTCAGGGAGCACTGAAGCTTTCTTT; CDR3aa: CAISVSGSTEAFF